These 19 T cell receptor beta chains originate from one sample sequenced in a study of long-term antiretroviral therapy in people with HIV. The authors ran the immunoSEQ assay, v3.0, at survey level. TCRdb's table, derived via immunoSEQ multiplex PCR, lists solely in-frame clones and lacks some. The table shows roughly 14,000 clones, with 75% to 85% occurring only once. Sequenced here: unsorted PBMCs, sampled 0.4 years after starting antiretroviral therapy. All receptors derive from a young man with HIV.

V usage is TRBV29-1 and J usage is TRBJ1-1, with D perhaps matching TRBD1 (6 bases). V dropped 0 bases and J dropped 0 bases, with 20 bases sitting between them. The CDR3 consists of 18 residues. The germline V gene has CDR1 SQVTM and CDR2 ANQGSEA. The CDR3: CSVEDMDSPYTMNTEAFF. CDR3 nucleotide sequence: TGCAGCGTTGAAGATATGGACAGCCCATACACCATGAACACTGAAGCTTTCTTT.

V is TRBV5-1 and J is TRBJ2-2, with D possibly matching TRBD1 (5 bases). CDR3 length equals 15 residues. Germline loops: CDR1 SGHRS, CDR2 YFSETQ. V shed 2 bases and J shed 0 bases, with 8 bases lying between them. The CDR3 coding sequence is TGCGCCAGCAGCTTTGGGGCGGCGAACACCGGGGAGCTGTTTTTT. Protein product: CASSFGAANTGELFF.

CDR3 in amino acids: CASSFFADQPQHF. For the CDR3, the DNA is TGTGCCAGCAGCTTCTTTGCTGATCAGCCCCAGCATTTT. The chain recombines TRBV7-9 with TRBJ1-5, with D uncertain. The germline V gene encodes CDR1 SEHNR and CDR2 FQNEAQ (reference sequence). The ends were cut back, 3 bases at V and 5 bases at J, with 8 bases in the middle. The CDR3 consists of 13 residues.

This clone was recorded once. The chain joins TRBV7-3 to TRBJ2-7, with D unclear. Germline lookup yields CDR1 SGHTA and CDR2 FQGTGA. The CDR3 extends over 14 amino acids. V was trimmed by 2 bases and J by 5 bases, leaving 13 bases between them. CDR3 DNA sequence: TGTGCCAGCAGCTTAGACCTGGGGTCGGACGAGCAGTACTTC. Protein sequence: CASSLDLGSDEQYF.

The chain is built from TRBV28 and TRBJ2-2; 10 bases match TRBD2. Trimming cost V 3 bases and J 0 bases; bases outside gene matches: 1. The CDR3 totals 16 residues. Germline lookup yields CDR1 MDHEN and CDR2 SYDVKM. CDR3 sequence reads: CASSFSGRTNTGELFF. CDR3 DNA sequence: TGTGCCAGCAGTTTTAGCGGGAGGACGAACACCGGGGAGCTGTTTTTT. Based on the CDR3 plus reference TRBV28 and TRBJ2-2, the full variable domain is DVKVTQSSRYLVKRTGEKVFLECVQDMDHENMFWYRQDPGLGLRLIYFSYDVKMKEKGDIPEGYSVSREKKERFSLILESASTNQTSMYLCASSFSGRTNTGELFFGEGSRLTVL.

This chain joins TRBV7-9 and TRBJ2-7; 12 nucleotides match TRBD1. V was clipped by 0 bases and J by 7 bases; unmatched bases: 7. The CDR3 extends over 16 amino acids. In germline, CDR1 is SEHNR, CDR2 FQNEAQ (reference sequence). CDR3 nucleotide sequence: TGTGCCAGCAGCTTAGCCCATGGGACAGGGGGCCGGGAGCAGTACTTC. Protein product: CASSLAHGTGGREQYF.

The rearrangement uses TRBV6-4 and TRBJ2-3; TRBD2 agrees at 9 bases. Germline CDR1 reads MRHNA; CDR2 reads SNTAGT. The CDR3 extends over 15 amino acids. J gave up 1 base and V 3 bases, and 2 bases lay outside the gene matches. The CDR3, as DNA: TGTGCCAGCAGTGAAGCGGGGGGAGGCACAGATACGCAGTATTTT. Its translation: CASSEAGGGTDTQYF.

V usage is TRBV4-3 and J usage is TRBJ1-2; no reliable D call. This CDR3 is built from 15 residues. Trimming took off 2 bases at V and 4 bases at J, with 14 bases between the two ends. The germline V gene has CDR1 LGHNA and CDR2 YSLEER. CDR3 sequence (DNA): TGCGCCAGCAGCCAAAAGACCTCGCTAGGCTATGGCTACACCTTC. Translation gives CASSQKTSLGYGYTF.

This rearrangement joins TRBV16 to TRBJ2-5, with 8 positions matching TRBD2. Trimming took 4 bases from V and 1 from J; bases not matched to a gene: 5. Germline CDR1 KGHSY, CDR2 FQNENV. The CDR3 totals 15 residues. In nucleotides, the CDR3 is TGTGCCAGCAGCCGCTACAGCGGGGGCCAAGAGACCCAGTACTTC. Translating it yields CASSRYSGGQETQYF.

The rearrangement uses TRBV19 and TRBJ1-2; 10 bases map to TRBD1. Trimming cost V 6 bases and J 7 bases; bases outside gene matches: 8. Germline CDR1 and CDR2: LNHDA and SQIVND (reference sequence). The CDR3 covers 14 residues. This CDR3 is CASRDRGLWGGYTF. The CDR3 coding sequence is TGTGCCAGTAGAGACAGGGGGCTGTGGGGTGGCTACACCTTC.

Turning to this clone: The junction differs from germline at one of its ends, possibly a read error. The V call is TRBV6-4, the J call TRBJ2-7, with D uncertain. Germline V gives CDR1 MRHNA, CDR2 SNTAGT. The CDR3 is 11 residues long. The CDR3 sequence is CASSDNGRPFF. The CDR3, as DNA: TGTGCCAGCAGTGATAATGGGCGGCCGTTCTTC.

The table lists this clone with a count of one. V is TRBV5-4 and J is TRBJ2-5; D uncertain. CDR3 size: 11 residues. V gave up 4 bases and J gave up 2 bases, with 3 bases separating them. The germline CDR1 and CDR2 sequences are SGHNT and YYREEE (reference sequence). The CDR3 protein is CASSRQETQYF. For the CDR3, the DNA is TGTGCCAGCAGCAGACAAGAGACCCAGTACTTC.

The rearrangement joins TRBV6-5 to TRBJ2-4; D unresolved. V was clipped by 5 bases and J by 4 bases, with 15 bases between them. CDR3 length equals 15 residues. Looked up from germline, CDR1 is MNHEY and CDR2 is SVGAGI. The chain's CDR3 is CASSPNHGEKNIQYF. CDR3 DNA sequence: TGTGCCAGCAGTCCTAATCATGGGGAAAAAAACATTCAGTACTTC.

The V gene is TRBV14, the J gene TRBJ2-3, with TRBD2 identical over 8 bases. Germline assignment: CDR1 SGHDN and CDR2 FVKESK. This CDR3 is 17 amino acids long. V was clipped by 2 bases and J by 0 bases; unmatched bases: 7. The CDR3 protein is CASSQYTGGLSTDTQYF. CDR3 bases: TGTGCCAGCAGCCAATATACGGGAGGGCTTAGCACAGATACGCAGTATTTT.

The chain carries TRBV5-1 and TRBJ1-1; the match to TRBD1 covers 7 bases. Germline V CDR1 and CDR2: SGHRS, YFSETQ. The J segment lost 11 bases and the V segment lost 4 bases, leaving 20 bases of the junction unmatched. The CDR3 spans 16 residues. The CDR3 loop is CASSVESGQGGLVAFF. The CDR3 DNA follows: TGCGCCAGCAGCGTCGAATCGGGGCAAGGGGGCCTAGTTGCTTTCTTT.

This chain joins TRBV7-9 and TRBJ2-5; D not certain. The length of the CDR3 is 14 residues. Germline V gene data show CDR1 as SEHNR and CDR2 as FQNEAQ (reference sequence). V lost 1 base and J lost 5, with 11 bases in between. The CDR3 sequence is CASSLGETPETQYF. CDR3 nucleotide sequence: TGTGCCAGCAGCTTAGGCGAGACCCCCGAGACCCAGTACTTC. Full variable domain (outside the CDR3, taken from reference TRBV7-9 and TRBJ2-5): DTGVSQNPRHKITKRGQNVTFRCDPISEHNRLYWYRQTLGQGPEFLTYFQNEAQLEKSRLLSDRFSAERPKGSFSTLEIQRTEQGDSAMYLCASSLGETPETQYFGPGTRLLVL.

The chain is built from TRBV19 and TRBJ2-2; 7 positions agree with TRBD1. There are 16 residues in the CDR3. V lost 7 bases and J lost 0; bases outside the gene matches: 8. Germline V lookup: CDR1 LNHDA, CDR2 SQIVND (reference sequence). The CDR3 sequence: CASTSLTGTNTGELFF. The CDR3 DNA sequence: TGTGCCAGTACCAGCCTGACAGGGACGAACACCGGGGAGCTGTTTTTT.

The J gene is TRBJ1-1, the V gene TRBV6-5; no reliable D call. The CDR3 has 14 amino acids. The V gene lost 2 bases and the J gene lost 0 bases, with 7 bases spanning the gap. Looked up from germline, CDR1 is MNHEY and CDR2 is SVGAGI. CDR3 coding DNA: TGTGCCAGCAGTTACGCAGATTTGAACACTGAAGCTTTCTTT. It yields the protein CASSYADLNTEAFF.

The chain combines TRBV5-4 with TRBJ2-1; D is unclear. V lost 6 bases to trimming and J lost 7 bases, with 14 bases between them. This CDR3 spans 13 amino acids. CDR1 is SGHNT and CDR2 is YYREEE in the germline V gene (reference sequence). The CDR3 loop is CASTKPLSNEQFF. CDR3 bases: TGTGCCAGCACCAAACCCCTATCTAATGAGCAGTTCTTC. The variable domain in full, completed from reference TRBV5-4 and TRBJ2-1, reads ETGVTQSPTHLIKTRGQQVTLRCSSQSGHNTVSWYQQALGQGPQFIFQYYREEENGRGNFPPRFSGLQFPNYSSELNVNALELDDSALYLCASTKPLSNEQFFGPGTRLTVL.